This is a list of T cell receptor beta chains from one sample in a study of response to subunit inactivated influenza vaccine. TCRdb ran MiXCR on the RT-PCR reads and lists one entry per CDR3 protein. In the table there are about 500,000 distinct CDR3 sequences, approximately 17% of which are singletons. The source material was CD4+ T cells sorted from PBMCs, sampled roughly 24 months after vaccination. These TCRs come from a man aged 45-69 years who received an inactivated influenza vaccine. CDR3s include the opening cysteine and the closing phenylalanine or tryptophan. D genes are given only for firm matches. The size of a clone is reported for some rows only, either as once, few or many, or as a class for expanded clones.

>TRBV28|-|TRBJ1-2|few
CASSPKQGFYTF
TGTGCCAGCAGTCCCAAACAGGGTTTTTACACCTTC
>TRBV7-6|-|TRBJ1-1|-
CASSLAAELQNTEAFF
TGTGCCAGCAGCTTAGCTGCTGAACTTCAGAACACTGAAGCTTTCTTT
>TRBV9|TRBD2|TRBJ2-3|-
CASSVVAGEGDTQYF
TGTGCCAGCAGCGTTGTAGCGGGAGAAGGGGATACGCAGTATTTT
>TRBV12-3/TRBV12-4|TRBD1|TRBJ1-5|few
CASSLYRGRQPQHF
TGTGCCAGCAGTTTGTACAGGGGGCGACAGCCCCAGCATTTT
>TRBV4-2|-|TRBJ2-7|few
CASSQVGALDEQYF
TGTGCCAGCAGCCAAGTAGGAGCTTTAGACGAGCAGTACTTC
>TRBV7-2|-|TRBJ2-3|many
CASSQDRTSTDTQYF
TGTGCCAGCAGCCAAGACAGGACTAGCACAGATACGCAGTATTTT
>TRBV9|TRBD2|TRBJ2-1|many
CASSPSGTSNNQQFF
TGTGCCAGCAGCCCCTCAGGGACTAGCAATAATCAGCAGTTCTTC
>TRBV27|TRBD2|TRBJ2-3|-
CASSLFSLASGRRLTGTDTQYF
TGTGCCAGCAGTTTATTCTCGCTTGCTAGCGGGAGAAGGTTAACTGGCACAGATACGCAGTATTTT
>TRBV20-1|TRBD2|TRBJ2-1|-
CSAQGLAGGRTYNEQFF
TGCAGTGCTCAAGGACTAGCGGGGGGGCGAACCTACAATGAGCAGTTCTTC
>TRBV10-1|TRBD1|TRBJ2-1|-
CASSRDRGYNEQFF
TGCGCCAGCAGCCGGGACAGGGGTTACAATGAGCAGTTCTTC
>TRBV20-1|TRBD2|TRBJ2-7|few
CSARDRDLAGAHEQYF
TGCAGTGCTAGAGATCGGGATCTAGCGGGGGCCCACGAGCAGTACTTC
>TRBV18|-|TRBJ1-1|-
CASSPNLSNRAEAFF
TGTGCCAGCTCACCGAACCTATCCAATCGAGCTGAAGCTTTCTTT
>TRBV20-1|TRBD2|TRBJ2-1|few
CSAPSGTSGSDEQFF
TGCAGTGCTCCTTCCGGGACTAGCGGGAGTGATGAGCAGTTCTTC
>TRBV6-1|-|TRBJ2-3|few
CASIADRTNTDTQYF
TGTGCCAGCATCGCAGACAGGACAAACACAGATACGCAGTATTTT
>TRBV9|-|TRBJ2-2|-
CASSAGSTGELFF
TGTGCCAGCAGCGCCGGGTCCACCGGGGAGCTGTTTTTT
>TRBV5-1|TRBD2|TRBJ2-2|-
CASRLRLAGNTGELFF
TGCGCCAGCAGATTGAGACTAGCGGGGAACACCGGGGAGCTGTTTTTT
>TRBV6-1|TRBD1|TRBJ2-7|-
CASSPGPAGRGFEQYF
TGTGCCAGCAGCCCAGGACCGGCGGGCAGGGGGTTCGAGCAGTACTTC
>TRBV6-2/TRBV6-3|TRBD2|TRBJ2-2|-
CASKLAANTGELFF
TGTGCCAGCAAGCTAGCGGCAAACACCGGGGAGCTGTTTTTT